The 9 T cell receptor beta chains listed next were all sequenced from one sample in a study of immune cell composition in non-small cell lung cancer. Clones were sequenced by immunoSEQ multiplex PCR, and TCRdb holds only the in-frame ones, with some missing. Of 5,100 or so clones detected, 80% to 90% appear once; the ten largest clones hold approximately 10%. What was sequenced was lung tumor tissue. Source of these receptors: a human donor with non-small cell lung cancer.

V is TRBV4-2 and J is TRBJ1-3, with TRBD1 matching 9 bases. With V trimmed by 1 base and J by 0 bases, 1 base remained unmatched. This CDR3 is 16 amino acids long. In germline, CDR1 is LGHNA, CDR2 YNFKEQ. CDR3 sequence: CASSQVTGGSGNTIYF. The CDR3 bases are TGTGCCAGCAGCCAAGTGACAGGGGGCTCTGGAAACACCATATATTTT.

This clone was counted once. The gene calls are TRBV19 and TRBJ1-5, with D unresolved. Germline CDR1 LNHDA, CDR2 SQIVND (reference sequence). This CDR3 comprises 14 residues. V lost 1 base, J lost 0 bases, and 4 bases lay in between. CDR3 protein: CASSIAGSNQPQHF. DNA of the CDR3: TGTGCCAGTAGTATAGCAGGTAGCAATCAGCCCCAGCATTTT.

This clone has just a few counts. V and J are TRBV5-1 and TRBJ2-1, with D possibly TRBD2 on 6 matching bases. The germline V and J ends were trimmed by 4 bases and 5 bases, with 10 bases remaining between them. CDR3 length: 13 residues. The germline V gene has CDR1 SGHRS and CDR2 YFSETQ. The CDR3 region is CASSPGLDNEQFF. CDR3 DNA sequence: TGCGCCAGCAGCCCGGGACTCGACAATGAGCAGTTCTTC.

The genes are TRBV25-1 and TRBJ2-1; 9 bases are a match to TRBD1. The CDR3 has 14 amino acids. V was clipped by 4 bases and J by 7 bases; unmatched bases: 5. CDR1 and CDR2 from the germline V gene are MGHDK and SYGVNS. In DNA, the CDR3 is TGTGCCAGCAGTGGGGGAGGACAGGGGAATGAGCAGTTCTTC. Encoded protein: CASSGGGQGNEQFF.

This clone was found a few times. The genes are TRBV5-1 and TRBJ2-1, with no clear D. Germline CDR1 is SGHRS and CDR2 is YFSETQ. V dropped 2 bases and J dropped 4 bases, with 4 bases sitting between them. The CDR3 is 12 residues long. CDR3 in amino acids: CASSFNYNEQFF. The CDR3 region has the DNA TGCGCCAGCAGCTTTAATTACAATGAGCAGTTCTTC.

The genes are TRBV15 and TRBJ2-3; 10 bases are shared with TRBD2. The germline CDR1 and CDR2 sequences are LNHNV and YYDKDF (reference sequence). The J segment lost 0 bases and the V segment lost 0 bases, leaving 6 bases of the junction unmatched. The CDR3 is 18 residues long. The CDR3 DNA follows: TGTGCCACCAGCAGAGACTACGGGACTAGCGCTAGCACAGATACGCAGTATTTT. Amino acids: CATSRDYGTSASTDTQYF.

The chain carries TRBV11-2 and TRBJ1-5; no reliable D call. This CDR3 contains 14 residues. Germline V CDR1 and CDR2: SGHAT, FQNNGV. The V end lost 4 bases, the J end lost 2 bases, and 9 bases lay between the germline ends. CDR3 protein: CASSSGTGNQPQHF. The CDR3 DNA follows: TGTGCCAGCAGCTCAGGCACGGGCAATCAGCCCCAGCATTTT. Combining the CDR3 with reference TRBV11-2 and TRBJ1-5 gives the whole variable domain EAGVAQSPRYKIIEKRQSVAFWCNPISGHATLYWYQQILGQGPKLLIQFQNNGVVDDSQLPKDRFSAERLKGVDSTLKIQPAKLEDSAVYLCASSSGTGNQPQHFGDGTRLSIL.

V gene TRBV18 combines with J gene TRBJ1-4; TRBD1 aligns across 8 bases. The J segment lost 6 bases and the V segment lost 6 bases, leaving 6 bases of the junction unmatched. The germline V gene encodes CDR1 KGHSH and CDR2 LQKENI. The CDR3 covers 14 residues. The CDR3 spells CASSPGQGYEKLFF. The CDR3 nucleotides are TGTGCCAGCTCTCCTGGACAGGGTTATGAAAAACTGTTTTTT.

The chain uses TRBV19 and TRBJ1-1, with D maybe TRBD1 (6 bases). Trimming took 6 bases from V and 7 from J, leaving 24 bases between them. Germline loops: CDR1 LNHDA, CDR2 SQIVND (reference sequence). The CDR3 has 16 residues. The chain's CDR3 is CASSTRGQTPGLEAFF. The CDR3, as DNA: TGTGCCAGTAGCACCCGTGGACAGACTCCTGGCCTTGAAGCTTTCTTT.